The following is a T cell receptor beta chain sequence with its context. This sample stems from a study of shared clonotypes between healthy human individuals. The overall study: Per-donor plates numbered three CD4 naive, three CD4 memory, two CD8 naive and one CD8 memory.

Sequenced by immunoSEQ multiplex PCR; TCRdb stores in-frame clones only, minus some. The sample consists of 2 million to 3 million clones, over 85% of them appearing once. The CDR3 runs to 15 residues. The V end was cut by 1 base, the J end by 1 base, with 10 bases between. Per germline, CDR1 SGHDT and CDR2 YYEEEE. The sample consisted of naive CD4+ T cells from PBMCs. Subset indicated: CD45RA+ positively selected. The gene calls are TRBV5-6 and TRBJ2-3; no firm D call. This receptor was identified in a man aged 18 to 30 in good health. Some clones in this sample may be carry-over from other donors' samples. CDR3 sequence: CASSLSVPGTDTQYF. The CDR3, as DNA: TGTGCCAGCAGCTTGTCGGTCCCCGGCACAGATACGCAGTATTTT.